This T cell receptor (beta chain) originates from a study of post-analysis software for immune sequencing data. Whole-study results and caveats: Patients with multiple sclerosis recorded significantly lower normalized Chao1 diversity than controls, the study found. Five or six TRBV segments, TRBV5-6, TRBV5-1 and TRBV20-1 among them, were found more frequent in patients than controls.

A word on this clonotype: What it binds is not known.

V lost 3 bases and J lost 3, with 12 bases in between. Germline lookup yields CDR1 DFQATT and CDR2 SNEGSKA (reference sequence). This CDR3 is built from 14 residues. Incorporated into the TCR beta cDNA libraries were unique molecular identifiers, which served to reduce PCR and sequencing biases. TCRdb processed the PCR reads anew with MiXCR; each CDR3 protein has one entry. This sample has a few hundred thousand distinct CDR3 sequences, with over 35% found just once. The sample taken for sequencing was blood. This clonotype was obtained from a girl aged 5-17 years with multiple sclerosis. The V call is TRBV20-1, the J call TRBJ1-5, with a tentative D call TRBD1 (5 bases). In DNA, the CDR3 is TGCAGTGCTAGGAGGGGACCAGACAATCAGCCCCAGCATTTT. Translating gives CSARRGPDNQPQHF.